This T cell receptor (beta chain) was found in a study of T cells in Graves' hyperthyroidism and ophthalmopathy (dated by TCRdb to between 2019 and 2020). Study-level background: Peripheral blood was collected at initial diagnosis, before any treatment. A discovery cohort of about a hundred patients, roughly 45 with Graves' ophthalmopathy and 55 to 60 with stable Graves' hyperthyroidism, was used to find distinguishing TCR V-J signatures. Prospective prediction of ophthalmopathy was tested in an independent validation cohort consisting of roughly 19 hyperthyroidism patients and approximately 16 patients who later progressed to ophthalmopathy. The 75 to 100 discovery patients were randomly split 7:3 into training and test sets. In roughly six Graves' hyperthyroidism patients, the study also compared T-cell repertoires from thyroid tissue with T-cell repertoires from blood. Once sampling was done, hyperthyroidism patients were given methimazole at a starting dose of 30 mg daily, whereas ophthalmopathy patients were given high-dose intravenous methylprednisolone. The paper describes TCR Vbeta CDR3 sequencing of around 140 peripheral blood samples, made up of roughly 40 ophthalmopathy patients, 70 to 75 hyperthyroidism patients and 17 progressor patients. The paper as a whole reports these results and caveats: In cross-validation, a model built on a 13 V-J signature told ophthalmopathy apart from stable hyperthyroidism with approximately 90% sensitivity and around 84% specificity, and in testing the same model reached 80%/75%. Sample size was not statistically predetermined, and blinding of investigators to group allocation was not performed. In validation, the model predicted progression to ophthalmopathy with over 65% sensitivity and over 72% specificity, a median of about six months before onset. Most expanded thyroid clonotypes (frequency above 0.001) were also detected in blood, a finding suggesting that blood repertoires may reflect thyroid immune responses.

Stable Graves' hyperthyroidism was defined as no progression to ophthalmopathy during 18 months of follow-up. Hyperthyroidism patients were newly diagnosed, had a disease duration of under 2 months, and were aged 18 to 65 years. Exclusion was applied to patients with uncontrolled infections, other autoimmune diseases, pregnancy or lactation. Diagnoses were based on clinical symptoms, serum thyroxine and TRAb, thyroid ultrasound and orbital computed tomography. PBMCs were separated from about 10 ml of fresh peripheral blood using Ficoll-Paque density gradient centrifugation. Total RNA was extracted with Trizol reagent, and quality was checked on an Agilent 2100 Bioanalyzer. A remark on this clonotype: It has no known antigen specificity. The sample holds no much larger clone one base away, and base qualities are not on file.

A distance of 7 bases separates the germline ends of V and J, which lose 0 bases and 0 bases respectively. Inclusive of the bounding cysteine and phenylalanine, the CDR3 is 16 residues long. The DNA shown is the 48-base CDR3, in frame from base 1. Reading the germline V gene gives CDR1 SGHTS and CDR2 YDEGEE. TCR beta CDR3 regions were amplified from RNA transcripts. For the first round of RT-PCR on the TCR CDR3, the HTBI primer set was used together with the Qiagen OneStep RT-PCR kit. Libraries were constructed in a second round of multiplex PCR, after which size selection and purification were carried out. The libraries were sequenced on an Illumina HiSeq2000 using paired-end 100 bp reads. As for the original processing: Raw data were processed with SOAPnuke, discarding reads with adapters, uncalled bases, mean Phred below 15, or no exact constant-primer or identifier match. COPE v1.2.5 was used to merge the high-quality paired reads, and each unique nucleotide sequence was defined as a clonotype. MiTCR v1.1 was used to align clonotypes to the IMGT TRBV, TRBD and TRBJ reference segments. The analysis was restricted to V-J combinations with a frequency above 0.0001, which together covered over 99% of the repertoires. The TCS score was defined as the ratio of F50 (clonal expansion) to E x V (chaos), calculated using BLOSUM62-based TCRdist between CDR3 peptides within each V-J. Welch's t-statistics and random forest reduced just over 500 V-J features to 13, which were used in a naive Bayes classifier (R e1071). The raw public data were reprocessed by TCRdb itself: fastp quality trimming at Q25, MiXCR clonotype calling, in-frame beta chains only. Duplicate CDR3 protein sequences are folded into a single record with the most common DNA and genes. These V and J calls derive from TCRdb rather than the authors' analysis. For this sample there are hundreds of thousands of distinct CDR3 sequences; approximately 15% appear just once. Around 7% of the sample goes to the ten largest clones.

The receptor was isolated from a woman between 18 and 29 years old with Graves' hyperthyroidism. What was sequenced was blood. Recombination connected TRBV5-8 to TRBJ2-6; a confident D gene designation cannot be given. The DNA reads TGTGCCAGCAGCTTGGACACCTACTCTGGGGCCAACGTCCTGACTTTC. Protein translation: CASSLDTYSGANVLTF.